This is a list of T cell receptor beta chains from one sample in a study of neoadjuvant anti-PD-1 for oral cavity cancer. Libraries were prepared by immunoSEQ multiplex PCR; TCRdb keeps only in-frame clonotypes and omits some of them. The sample shows just under 70,000 clones, approximately 84% of them seen only once. This material consisted of PBMCs, taken after nivolumab (anti-PD-1) treatment. The receptor set was obtained from a person aged 40 to 85 with oral cavity squamous cell carcinoma. Each CDR3 is given with its conserved first and last residue. Each record gives: J gene, D gene, V gene, clone size, CDR3 protein, CDR3 DNA. A D gene is named only where the DNA matches it firmly. The size of a clone is reported for some rows only, either as once, few or many, or as a class for expanded clones.

TRBJ2-1 | TRBD2 | TRBV15 | . | CATSRGEAGGKEQFF | TGTGCCACCAGCAGAGGAGAAGCGGGAGGGAAGGAGCAGTTCTTC
TRBJ2-3 | TRBD2 | TRBV6-4 | . | CASSSGAGLTDTQYF | TGTGCCAGCAGCAGCGGGGCGGGACTAACAGATACGCAGTATTTT
TRBJ1-4 | . | TRBV6-5 | . | CASSSGSREKLFF | TGTGCCAGCAGTTCCGGGAGCCGAGAAAAACTGTTTTTT
TRBJ2-3 | TRBD1 | TRBV5-8 | . | CASSSGTGGNTDTQYF | TGTGCCAGCAGTTCCGGGACAGGGGGCAATACAGATACGCAGTATTTT
TRBJ2-4 | . | TRBV29-1 | . | CSVDGTGQNIQYF | TGCAGCGTTGACGGTACAGGTCAGAACATTCAGTACTTC
TRBJ2-2 | TRBD2 | TRBV9 | . | CASSGVGLAGIFSTGELFF | TGTGCCAGCAGCGGGGTCGGACTAGCGGGAATATTCTCCACCGGGGAGCTGTTTTTT
TRBJ1-5 | TRBD1 | TRBV19 | . | CASSPWTGEGQPQHF | TGTGCCAGTAGTCCATGGACAGGGGAGGGACAGCCCCAGCATTTT
TRBJ2-3 | TRBD2 | TRBV6-4 | . | CASSRGLAGDVTDTQYF | TGTGCCAGCAGTCGCGGACTAGCGGGAGATGTCACAGATACGCAGTATTTT
TRBJ1-4 | TRBD1 | TRBV19 | . | CASSGQGNEKLFF | TGTGCCAGTAGCGGACAGGGTAATGAAAAACTGTTTTTT
TRBJ1-3 | TRBD1 | TRBV15 | . | CATSRQGAPGNTIYF | TGTGCCACCAGCAGACAGGGGGCGCCCGGAAACACCATATATTTT
TRBJ2-1 | TRBD1 | TRBV28 | . | CASSSGTGAAEQFF | TGTGCCAGCAGTTCCGGGACAGGGGCAGCTGAGCAGTTCTTC
TRBJ2-7 | . | TRBV2 | . | CASLGGRVRNEQYF | TGTGCCAGCCTGGGGGGCAGGGTAAGAAACGAGCAGTACTTC
TRBJ1-5 | . | TRBV7-2 | . | CASSLASQPQHF | TGTGCCAGCAGCTTAGCTTCTCAGCCCCAGCATTTT
TRBJ1-1 | . | TRBV30 | few | CAWSRGSWGTEAFF | TGTGCCTGGAGTCGGGGCTCATGGGGCACTGAAGCTTTCTTT
TRBJ2-7 | . | TRBV30 | . | CAWSVSSYEQYF | TGTGCCTGGAGTGTATCCAGCTACGAGCAGTACTTC
TRBJ2-1 | TRBD2 | TRBV11-3 | . | CASSLAGLAGDEQFF | TGTGCCAGCAGTTTAGCGGGACTAGCTGGCGATGAGCAGTTCTTC
TRBJ1-2 | . | TRBV2 | few | CTARLNGYTF | TGTACGGCCAGGCTCAATGGCTACACCTTC
TRBJ2-2 | . | TRBV28 | . | CASSLRGWASGELFF | TGTGCCAGCAGTTTGAGGGGTTGGGCGTCCGGGGAGCTGTTTTTT
TRBJ2-1 | . | TRBV11-2 | once | CASTLGGGGSNEQFF | TGTGCCAGCACCTTGGGCGGAGGGGGGTCCAATGAGCAGTTCTTC
TRBJ2-3 | . | TRBV5-4 | . | CASSLVAETDTQYF | TGTGCCAGCAGCTTGGTGGCGGAAACAGATACGCAGTATTTT
TRBJ1-1 | . | TRBV2 | medium-sized | CASSVTGNEAFF | TGTGCCAGCAGTGTGACAGGTAATGAAGCTTTCTTT
TRBJ2-5 | . | TRBV15 | . | CATSMTRSQETQYF | TGTGCCACCAGCATGACTAGGTCCCAAGAGACCCAGTACTTC
TRBJ2-2 | TRBD2 | TRBV6-1 | . | CASMSAGARAGELFF | TGTGCCAGCATGTCAGCGGGAGCTCGCGCCGGGGAGCTGTTTTTT
TRBJ2-1 | . | TRBV6-6 | . | CASSYNGRAGNEQFF | TGTGCCAGCAGTTACAATGGCAGGGCGGGCAATGAGCAGTTCTTC
TRBJ1-5 | . | TRBV7-8 | few | CASSLLVRDTNQPQHF | TGTGCCAGCAGCTTACTCGTCCGGGACACAAATCAGCCCCAGCATTTT
TRBJ2-1 | . | TRBV9 | once | CASSYLGTEQFF | TGTGCCAGCAGCTATCTAGGGACTGAGCAGTTCTTC
TRBJ2-3 | . | TRBV29-1 | . | CSVRVPTDTQYF | TGCAGCGTCAGGGTTCCCACAGATACGCAGTATTTT
TRBJ2-1 | TRBD2 | TRBV7-6 | . | CASSLAGSSYNEQFF | TGTGCCAGCAGTCTAGCGGGATCATCCTACAATGAGCAGTTCTTC
TRBJ2-1 | TRBD2 | TRBV11-3 | . | CASSPGGYYNEQFF | TGTGCCAGCAGCCCCGGGGGGTACTACAATGAGCAGTTCTTC
TRBJ2-1 | TRBD1 | TRBV7-6 | . | CASSLADRDAEQFF | TGTGCCAGCAGCTTAGCTGACAGGGATGCTGAGCAGTTCTTC
TRBJ2-3 | TRBD2 | TRBV29-1 | . | CSAVAGGVDTQYF | TGCAGCGCTGTAGCGGGAGGGGTAGATACGCAGTATTTT
TRBJ1-1 | TRBD1 | TRBV5-1 | . | CASSAIMTGMNTEAFF | TGCGCCAGCAGCGCCATAATGACAGGGATGAACACTGAAGCTTTCTTT
TRBJ2-2 | TRBD1 | TRBV7-8 | . | CASSPDRGRSGELFF | TGTGCCAGCAGCCCAGACAGGGGGCGAAGCGGGGAGCTGTTTTTT
TRBJ2-7 | . | TRBV27 | . | CASSLRDSYEQYF | TGTGCCAGCAGTTTGCGGGACTCCTACGAGCAGTACTTC
TRBJ1-4 | . | TRBV9 | . | CASSPSVGEKLFF | TGTGCCAGCAGCCCAAGCGTGGGTGAAAAACTGTTTTTT
TRBJ1-5 | . | TRBV6-5 | . | CASSYSSGNQPQHF | TGTGCCAGCAGTTACTCGAGTGGGAATCAGCCCCAGCATTTT
TRBJ1-1 | TRBD1 | TRBV5-1 | . | CASSFWKGTGEAFF | TGCGCCAGCAGCTTCTGGAAAGGGACAGGGGAAGCTTTCTTT
TRBJ1-5 | . | TRBV30 | once | CAWSAQDNQPQHF | TGTGCCTGGAGTGCACAGGATAATCAGCCCCAGCATTTT
TRBJ1-4 | . | TRBV18 | once | CASSIVSGRPNEKLFF | TGTGCCAGCTCAATTGTATCGGGGCGCCCTAATGAAAAACTGTTTTTT
TRBJ2-7 | TRBD2 | TRBV9 | once | CASSVAPGPGGLDEQYF | TGTGCCAGCAGCGTAGCTCCAGGCCCAGGTGGACTAGACGAGCAGTACTTC
TRBJ1-2 | TRBD1 | TRBV19 | . | CASSIGTGDRGYTF | TGTGCCAGTAGTATAGGAACAGGGGATCGCGGCTACACCTTC
TRBJ2-7 | TRBD1 | TRBV19 | . | CASSQQGAANEQYF | TGTGCCAGTAGTCAACAGGGGGCTGCTAATGAGCAGTACTTC
TRBJ2-1 | . | TRBV27 | . | CASQITSYNEQFF | TGTGCCAGCCAAATTACCTCCTACAATGAGCAGTTCTTC
TRBJ2-5 | . | TRBV29-1 | . | CSVRLFQETQYF | TGCAGCGTTCGACTTTTCCAAGAGACCCAGTACTTC
TRBJ1-1 | . | TRBV6-4 | . | CASSSQGGNTEAFF | TGTGCCAGCAGTTCACAAGGGGGGAACACTGAAGCTTTCTTT
TRBJ1-3 | . | TRBV10-3 | . | CAIRPATGSPRNTIYF | TGTGCCATCAGGCCAGCGACAGGTTCCCCGAGAAACACCATATATTTT
TRBJ2-7 | TRBD2 | TRBV2 | few | CASSEYGGLYEQYF | TGTGCCAGCAGTGAATACGGGGGGTTATACGAGCAGTACTTC
TRBJ2-7 | . | TRBV11-2 | once | CASSLGGPGSLYEQYF | TGTGCCAGCAGCTTAGGGGGGCCGGGGTCGCTCTACGAGCAGTACTTC
TRBJ2-3 | TRBD1 | TRBV25-1 | . | CASSDPRQGPDTQYF | TGTGCCAGCAGTGACCCGCGACAGGGACCAGATACGCAGTATTTT
TRBJ2-7 | TRBD1 | TRBV6-5 | once | CASSYRDRGTYEQYF | TGTGCCAGCAGTTACCGGGACAGGGGGACCTACGAGCAGTACTTC
TRBJ2-7 | TRBD2 | TRBV27 | . | CASSPLAGGAPYEQYF | TGTGCCAGCAGTCCTTTAGCGGGAGGAGCACCCTACGAGCAGTACTTC